This TCR beta chain comes out of a study of Ad26.COV2.S vaccination and SARS-CoV-2 variants. Study-wide points: Participants given vaccine showed non-spike TCR breadth similar to that of placebo recipients.

In regard to this clone: Its antigen is unknown.

This CDR3 comprises 14 residues. Trimming cost V 6 bases and J 4 bases; bases outside gene matches: 6. Germline CDR1 and CDR2: SEHNR and FQNEAQ (reference sequence). Method: immunoSEQ multiplex PCR; TCRdb's copy keeps in-frame clones and lacks some. The sample carries about 350,000 clones, about 90% recorded once. The TCR comes from a human donor who had recovered from COVID-19. Here the sequenced sample was peripheral blood, taken after recovery from COVID-19. The chain combines TRBV7-9 with TRBJ1-1; TRBD1 matches at 9 bases. CDR3 coding DNA: TGTGCCAGCAGACAGGACAGGGGAGCCACTGAAGCTTTCTTT. Translation gives CASRQDRGATEAFF.